This passage covers 16 T cell receptor beta chains from one sample sequenced in a study of OX40 agonist ivuxolimab in advanced cancers. Measured with immunoSEQ multiplex PCR; TCRdb has only the in-frame clones, and not every one. The sample holds 60,000 or so clones, roughly 84% seen once. Source: CD4+ or CD8+ T cells sorted from blood, taken in a trial of the OX40 agonist ivuxolimab. These receptor sequences come from an adult with an advanced solid tumor such as melanoma, head and neck, liver or kidney cancer.

The J gene is TRBJ2-3, the V gene TRBV7-2; no reliable D call. The ends were cut back, 2 bases at V and 6 bases at J, with 12 bases in the middle. The CDR3 runs to 14 residues. Per germline, CDR1 SGHTA and CDR2 FQGNSA. CDR3 loop: CASSLNHPRDTQYF. The CDR3 DNA reads as TGTGCCAGCAGCTTAAACCACCCTAGGGATACGCAGTATTTT.

The V call is TRBV19, the J call TRBJ2-3; D remains unclear. The V end lost 10 bases, the J end lost 4 bases, and 12 bases lay between the germline ends. This CDR3 has 12 amino acids. Germline CDR1 reads LNHDA; CDR2 reads SQIVND (reference sequence). CDR3 sequence (DNA): TGTGCCACCAAGGGTGATGCAGATACGCAGTATTTT. It is translated as CATKGDADTQYF.

This sequence joins TRBV11-3 and TRBJ2-1; 8 nucleotides agree with TRBD2. Per germline, CDR1 SGHNT and CDR2 YENEEA. CDR3 size: 14 residues. Trimming removed 4 bases from V and 9 bases from J; junction bases left unmatched: 8. The CDR3 sequence: CASSSRREGGEQFF. The CDR3 DNA reads TGTGCCAGCAGCTCTCGTCGGGAGGGGGGTGAGCAGTTCTTC.

The chain joins TRBV19 to TRBJ1-1; D might be TRBD1 (6 bases). Germline assignment: CDR1 LNHDA and CDR2 SQIVND (reference sequence). The CDR3 runs to 12 residues. Deletions cut 5 bases from V and 10 bases from J, with 14 bases between. CDR3 region: CASSVWGQAAFF. The CDR3 bases are TGTGCCAGTAGTGTTTGGGGACAAGCAGCTTTCTTT.

This clone has a handful of counts. This chain links TRBV11-2 with TRBJ2-4; D is undetermined. This CDR3 has 17 amino acids. CDR1 is SGHAT, CDR2 FQNNGV, per germline. V dropped 0 bases and J dropped 2 bases, with 14 bases sitting between them. CDR3 sequence (DNA): TGTGCCAGCAGCTTAGACCCCGGGCGAGGACCCAAAAACATTCAGTACTTC. Translation: CASSLDPGRGPKNIQYF.

This chain uses TRBV25-1 with TRBJ1-2; D gene uncertain. Germline V gene sequence: CDR1 MGHDK, CDR2 SYGVNS. Deletions cut 6 bases from V and 5 bases from J, with 10 bases between. The CDR3 covers 12 residues. The CDR3 loop reads CASRLDTYGYTF. The CDR3 region has the DNA TGTGCCAGCAGACTCGATACGTATGGCTACACCTTC.

This chain links TRBV5-1 with TRBJ2-3, with 8 bases that match TRBD2. V lost 1 base to trimming and J lost 1 base; unmatched junction nucleotides: 2. The CDR3 has 15 amino acids. Germline V gene lookup returns CDR1 SGHRS and CDR2 YFSETQ. CDR3 nucleotides: TGCGCCAGCAGCTTGAGGCGGGAGGGCACAGATACGCAGTATTTT. Its protein is CASSLRREGTDTQYF.

The J gene is TRBJ2-7, the V gene TRBV29-1; no reliable D call. CDR3 length: 13 residues. CDR1 is SQVTM, CDR2 ANQGSEA, per germline. Deletions cut 6 bases from V and 1 base from J, with 13 bases between. The CDR3 region is CSVVSRISYEQYF. The CDR3 coding sequence is TGCAGCGTAGTGAGTCGGATTTCCTACGAGCAGTACTTC.

The gene calls are TRBV25-1 and TRBJ1-5; D is possibly TRBD1 (6 bases). Germline V gene data show CDR1 as MGHDK and CDR2 as SYGVNS. The CDR3 extends over 16 amino acids. V shed 4 bases and J shed 0 bases, with 13 bases lying between them. CDR3 sequence (DNA): TGTGCCAGCAGTGTCGGACAGCCCTATAGCAATCAGCCCCAGCATTTT. Encoded protein: CASSVGQPYSNQPQHF.

This sequence joins TRBV7-2 and TRBJ1-2; 7 bases match TRBD1. The CDR3 loop spans 13 amino acids. Germline loops: CDR1 SGHTA, CDR2 FQGNSA. The ends lost 7 bases at V and 7 bases at J; junction bases unmatched: 9. As DNA, the CDR3 is TGTGCCAGCAACCTACAGGGGCGGTCTGGCTACACCTTC. Encoded protein: CASNLQGRSGYTF.

The chain recombines TRBV5-4 with TRBJ2-2, with 11 bases identical to TRBD1. Germline V gives CDR1 SGHNT, CDR2 YYREEE (reference sequence). CDR3 length equals 17 residues. The V gene end was trimmed by 3 bases and the J gene end by 1 base; junction bases not matched to a gene: 5. CDR3 amino acids: CASSSSDRGRNTGELFF. CDR3 nucleotides: TGTGCCAGCAGCTCCTCGGACAGGGGGCGGAACACCGGGGAGCTGTTTTTT.

The chain links TRBV2 to TRBJ1-1, with a weak D call TRBD1 (5 bases). V lost 5 bases and J 10 bases, leaving 14 bases between the germline ends. The germline V gene has CDR1 SNHLY and CDR2 FYNNEI. The CDR3 is 12 amino acids. CDR3 in amino acids: CASSTGTLGAFF. The CDR3 nucleotides read TGTGCCAGCAGTACGGGGACCTTAGGAGCTTTCTTT. Supplemented by reference TRBV2 and TRBJ1-1, the full variable domain reads EPEVTQTPSHQVTQMGQEVILRCVPISNHLYFYWYRQILGQKVEFLVSFYNNEISEKSEIFDDQFSVERPDGSNFTLKIRSTKLEDSAMYFCASSTGTLGAFFGQGTRLTVV.

V is TRBV15 and J is TRBJ1-1; 10 bases are a match to TRBD1. CDR1 is LNHNV and CDR2 is YYDKDF in the germline V gene (reference sequence). The CDR3 spans 16 residues. V gave up 3 bases and J gave up 5 bases; unmatched junction bases: 9. CDR3 amino acids: CATSRGQGPRLTEAFF. CDR3 sequence (DNA): TGTGCCACCAGCAGGGGACAGGGGCCCCGTCTGACTGAAGCTTTCTTT.

This chain connects TRBV5-1 to TRBJ2-3; TRBD1 matches 9 bases. From germline, CDR1 is SGHRS and CDR2 YFSETQ. The CDR3 is 15 residues long. V was clipped by 4 bases and J by 10 bases; unmatched bases: 13. In DNA form, the CDR3 reads TGCGCCAGCAGCCAAGGGACAGGGCCCGATCTGGCGCAGTATTTT. Translating gives CASSQGTGPDLAQYF.

The chain recombines TRBV19 with TRBJ2-3, with D possibly matching TRBD2 (6 bases). Trimming removed 5 bases at V and 6 bases at J, with 15 bases between. The CDR3 covers 14 residues. CDR1 LNHDA and CDR2 SQIVND come from the germline V gene (reference sequence). This CDR3 reads CASSSIAATDTQYF. The CDR3 DNA sequence: TGTGCCAGTAGTTCAATAGCGGCTACGGATACGCAGTATTTT.

The V gene is TRBV7-9, the J gene TRBJ2-7; TRBD1 matches at 7 bases. The CDR3 consists of 14 residues. CDR1 is SEHNR, CDR2 FQNEAQ, per germline (reference sequence). V lost 5 bases, J lost 4 bases, and 8 bases stayed unmatched. The CDR3 nucleotides are TGTGCCAGCAGCCTAACAGGGGTTCTGTACGAGCAGTACTTC. This translates into CASSLTGVLYEQYF.